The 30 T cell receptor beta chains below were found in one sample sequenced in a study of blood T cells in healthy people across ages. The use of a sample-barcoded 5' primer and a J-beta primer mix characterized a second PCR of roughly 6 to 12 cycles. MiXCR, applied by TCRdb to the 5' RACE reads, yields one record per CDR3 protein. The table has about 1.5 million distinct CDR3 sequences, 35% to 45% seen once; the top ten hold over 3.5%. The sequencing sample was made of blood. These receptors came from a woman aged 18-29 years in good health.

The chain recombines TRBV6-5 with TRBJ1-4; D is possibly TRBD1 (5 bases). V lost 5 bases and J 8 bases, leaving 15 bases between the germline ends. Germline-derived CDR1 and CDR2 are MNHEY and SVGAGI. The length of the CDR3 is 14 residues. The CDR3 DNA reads TGTGCCAGCAGTACCGACAGACGGGGGGAAAAACTGTTTTTT. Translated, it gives CASSTDRRGEKLFF.

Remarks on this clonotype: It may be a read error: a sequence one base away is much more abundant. CDR3 residues: CSARVANEQYF. In DNA, the CDR3 is TGCAGTGCTAGAGTCGCGAATGAGCAGTACTTC. V usage is TRBV20-1 and J usage is TRBJ2-7, with D unresolved. Trimming took off 1 base at V and 7 bases at J, with 8 bases between the two ends. Germline CDR1 is DFQATT and CDR2 is SNEGSKA (reference sequence). The CDR3 totals 11 residues.

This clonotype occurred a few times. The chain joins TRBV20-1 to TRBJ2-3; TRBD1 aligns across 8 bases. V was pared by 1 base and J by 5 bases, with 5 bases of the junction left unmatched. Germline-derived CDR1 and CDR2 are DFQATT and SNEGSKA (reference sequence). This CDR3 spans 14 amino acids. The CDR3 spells CSARVSQGGDTQYF. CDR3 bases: TGCAGTGCTAGAGTTTCACAGGGGGGAGATACGCAGTATTTT.

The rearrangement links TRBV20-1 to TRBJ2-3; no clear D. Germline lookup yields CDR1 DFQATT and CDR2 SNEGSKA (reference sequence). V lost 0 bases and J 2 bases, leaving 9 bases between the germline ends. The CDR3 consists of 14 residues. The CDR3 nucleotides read TGCAGTGCTAGAGATATCAGGACCACAGATACGCAGTATTTT. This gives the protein CSARDIRTTDTQYF.

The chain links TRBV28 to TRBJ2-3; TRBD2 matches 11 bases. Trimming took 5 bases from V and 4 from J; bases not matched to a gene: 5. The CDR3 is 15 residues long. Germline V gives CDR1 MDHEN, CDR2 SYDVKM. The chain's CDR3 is CASSLTSGIADTQYF. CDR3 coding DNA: TGTGCCAGCAGTCTGACTAGCGGGATTGCAGATACGCAGTATTTT.

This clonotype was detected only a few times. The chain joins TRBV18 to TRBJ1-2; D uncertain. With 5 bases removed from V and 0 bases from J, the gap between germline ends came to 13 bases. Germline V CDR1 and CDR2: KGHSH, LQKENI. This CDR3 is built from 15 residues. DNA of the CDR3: TGTGCCAGCTCATCGATGGCGGAAGCTAACTATGGCTACACCTTC. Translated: CASSSMAEANYGYTF.

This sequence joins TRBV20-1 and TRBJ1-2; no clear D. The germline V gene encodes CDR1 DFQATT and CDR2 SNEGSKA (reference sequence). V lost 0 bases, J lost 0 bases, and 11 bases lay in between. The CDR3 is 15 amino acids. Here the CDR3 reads CSARDRETSNYGYTF. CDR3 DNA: TGCAGTGCTAGAGATCGGGAAACCTCTAACTATGGCTACACCTTC.

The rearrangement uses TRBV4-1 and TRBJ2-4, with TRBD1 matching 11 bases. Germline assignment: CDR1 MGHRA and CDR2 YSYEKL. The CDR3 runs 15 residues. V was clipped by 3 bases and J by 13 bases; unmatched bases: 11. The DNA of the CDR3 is TGCGCCAGCAGCCATCCGGGACAGGGGGTCGAGGAGCAGTACTTC. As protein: CASSHPGQGVEEQYF.

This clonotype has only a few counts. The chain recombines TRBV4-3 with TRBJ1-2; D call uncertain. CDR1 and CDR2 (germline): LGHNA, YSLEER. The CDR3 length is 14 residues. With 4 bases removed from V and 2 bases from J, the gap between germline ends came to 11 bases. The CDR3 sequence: CASSPDRFNYGYTF. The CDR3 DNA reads TGCGCCAGCAGCCCGGACCGATTCAACTATGGCTACACCTTC.

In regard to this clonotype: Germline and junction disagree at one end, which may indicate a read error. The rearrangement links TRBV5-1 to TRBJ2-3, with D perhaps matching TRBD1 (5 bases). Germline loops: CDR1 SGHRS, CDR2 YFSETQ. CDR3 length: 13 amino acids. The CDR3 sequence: CASSGQGSDTQYF. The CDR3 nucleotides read TGTGCCAGCAGTGGTCAGGGTTCGGATACGCAGTATTTT.

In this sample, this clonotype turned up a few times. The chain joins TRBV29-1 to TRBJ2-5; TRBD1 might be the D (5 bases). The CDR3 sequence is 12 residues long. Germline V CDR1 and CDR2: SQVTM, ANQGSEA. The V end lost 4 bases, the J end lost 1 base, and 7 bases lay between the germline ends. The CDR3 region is CSVGQLQETQYF. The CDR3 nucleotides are TGCAGCGTTGGACAGCTCCAAGAGACCCAGTACTTC. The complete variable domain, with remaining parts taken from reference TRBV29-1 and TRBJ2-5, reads SAVISQKPSRDICQRGTSLTIQCQVDSQVTMMFWYRQQPGQSLTLIATANQGSEATYESGFVIDKFPISRPNLTFSTLTVSNMSPEDSSIYLCSVGQLQETQYFGPGTRLLVL.

The CDR3 reads CASTSGTGYNEQFF. The CDR3, as DNA: TGTGCCAGCACCTCCGGGACAGGCTACAATGAGCAGTTCTTC. This chain connects TRBV5-5 to TRBJ2-1; 8 bases fit TRBD1. From germline, CDR1 is SGHKS and CDR2 YYEKEE (reference sequence). The V segment lost 6 bases and the J segment 3 bases; nucleotides outside the gene matches: 5. The CDR3 totals 14 residues.

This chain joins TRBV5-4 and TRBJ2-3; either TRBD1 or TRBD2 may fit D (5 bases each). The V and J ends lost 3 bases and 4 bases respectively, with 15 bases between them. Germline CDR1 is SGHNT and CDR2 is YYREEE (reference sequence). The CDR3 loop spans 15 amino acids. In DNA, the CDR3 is TGTGCCAGCAGCTCGGGGCCCTTCGGGGCAGATACGCAGTATTTT. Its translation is CASSSGPFGADTQYF.

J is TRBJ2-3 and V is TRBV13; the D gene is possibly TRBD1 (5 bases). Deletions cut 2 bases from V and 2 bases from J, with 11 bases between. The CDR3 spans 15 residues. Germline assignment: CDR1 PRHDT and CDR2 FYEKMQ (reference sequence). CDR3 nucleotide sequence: TGTGCCAGCAGCTTATTGACTGGACACACAGATACGCAGTATTTT. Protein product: CASSLLTGHTDTQYF.

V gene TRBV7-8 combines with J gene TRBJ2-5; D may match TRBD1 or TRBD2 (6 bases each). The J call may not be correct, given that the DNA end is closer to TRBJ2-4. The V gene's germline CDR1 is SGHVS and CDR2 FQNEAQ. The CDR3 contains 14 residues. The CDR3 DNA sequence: TGTGCCAGCAGCTTAGTAGGGGGGAGTAACATTCAGTACTTC. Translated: CASSLVGGSNIQYF.

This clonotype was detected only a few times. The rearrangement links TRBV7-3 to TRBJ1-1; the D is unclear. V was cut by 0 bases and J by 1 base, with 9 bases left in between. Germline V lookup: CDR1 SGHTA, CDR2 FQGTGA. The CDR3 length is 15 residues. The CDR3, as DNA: TGTGCCAGCAGCTTAACAGGGCCAAGGAACACTGAAGCTTTCTTT. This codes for CASSLTGPRNTEAFF. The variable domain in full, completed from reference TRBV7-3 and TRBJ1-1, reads GAGVSQTPSNKVTEKGKYVELRCDPISGHTALYWYRQSLGQGPEFLIYFQGTGAADDSGLPNDRFFAVRPEGSVSTLKIQRTERGDSAVYLCASSLTGPRNTEAFFGQGTRLTVV.

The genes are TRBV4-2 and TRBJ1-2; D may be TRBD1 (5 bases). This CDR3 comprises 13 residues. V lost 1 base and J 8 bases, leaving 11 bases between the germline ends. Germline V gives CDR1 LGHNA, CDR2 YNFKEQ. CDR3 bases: TGTGCCAGCAGCCAAGTAGGGGTTAAGGGCTACACCTTC. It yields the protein CASSQVGVKGYTF.

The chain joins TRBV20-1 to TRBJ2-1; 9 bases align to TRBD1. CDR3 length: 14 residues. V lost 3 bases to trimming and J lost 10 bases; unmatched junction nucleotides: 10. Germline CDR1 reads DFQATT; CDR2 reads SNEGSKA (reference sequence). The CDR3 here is CSARPGQGTDEQFF. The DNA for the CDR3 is TGCAGTGCTAGGCCGGGACAGGGAACGGACGAGCAGTTCTTC.

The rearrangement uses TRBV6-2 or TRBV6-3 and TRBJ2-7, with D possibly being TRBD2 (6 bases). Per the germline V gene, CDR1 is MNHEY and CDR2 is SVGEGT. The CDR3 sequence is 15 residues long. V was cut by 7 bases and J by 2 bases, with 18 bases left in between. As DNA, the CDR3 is TGTGCCAGCACCCAACCGGGACTGCCAACCTACGAGCAGTACTTC. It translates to CASTQPGLPTYEQYF.

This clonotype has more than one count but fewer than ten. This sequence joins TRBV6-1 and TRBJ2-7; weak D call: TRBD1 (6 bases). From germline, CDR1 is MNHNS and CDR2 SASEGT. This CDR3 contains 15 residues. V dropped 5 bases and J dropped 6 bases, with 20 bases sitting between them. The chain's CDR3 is CASSPAGQRWGEQYF. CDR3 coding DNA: TGTGCCAGCAGTCCCGCCGGACAGCGATGGGGCGAGCAGTACTTC.

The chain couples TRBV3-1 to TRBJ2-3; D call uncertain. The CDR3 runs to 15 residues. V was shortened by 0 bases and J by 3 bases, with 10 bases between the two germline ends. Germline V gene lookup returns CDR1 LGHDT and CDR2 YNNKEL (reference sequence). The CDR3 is CASSQESSITDTQYF. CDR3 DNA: TGTGCCAGCAGCCAAGAGTCGAGTATAACAGATACGCAGTATTTT.

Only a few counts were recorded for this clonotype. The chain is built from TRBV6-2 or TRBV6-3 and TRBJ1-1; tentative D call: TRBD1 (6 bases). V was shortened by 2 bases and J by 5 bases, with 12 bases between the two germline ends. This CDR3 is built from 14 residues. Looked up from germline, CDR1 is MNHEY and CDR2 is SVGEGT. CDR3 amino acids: CASSYGGGWTEAFF. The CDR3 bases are TGTGCCAGCAGTTACGGCGGGGGCTGGACTGAAGCTTTCTTT.

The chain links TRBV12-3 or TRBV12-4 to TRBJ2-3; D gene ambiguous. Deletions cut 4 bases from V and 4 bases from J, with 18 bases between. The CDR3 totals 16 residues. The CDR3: CASSSPDRRGADTQYF. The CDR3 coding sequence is TGTGCCAGCAGTTCGCCGGACCGAAGAGGAGCAGATACGCAGTATTTT.

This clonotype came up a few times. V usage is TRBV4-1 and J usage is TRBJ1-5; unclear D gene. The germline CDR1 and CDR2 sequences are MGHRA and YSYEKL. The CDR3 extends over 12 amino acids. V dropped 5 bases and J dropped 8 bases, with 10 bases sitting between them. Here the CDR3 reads CASSYRGKPQHF. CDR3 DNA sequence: TGCGCCAGCAGCTACCGGGGAAAGCCCCAGCATTTT.

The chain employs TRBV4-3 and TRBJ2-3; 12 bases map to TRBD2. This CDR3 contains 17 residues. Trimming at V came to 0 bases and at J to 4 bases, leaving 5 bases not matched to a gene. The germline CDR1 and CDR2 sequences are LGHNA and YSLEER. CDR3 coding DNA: TGCGCCAGCAGCCAAGATAGCCTAGCGGGGGGGTCAGATACGCAGTATTTT. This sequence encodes CASSQDSLAGGSDTQYF.

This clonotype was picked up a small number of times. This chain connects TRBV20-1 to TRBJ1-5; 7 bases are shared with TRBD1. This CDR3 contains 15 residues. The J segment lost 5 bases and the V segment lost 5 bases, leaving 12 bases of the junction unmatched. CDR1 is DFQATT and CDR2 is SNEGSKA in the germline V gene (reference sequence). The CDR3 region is CSAAEGAYQDQPQHF. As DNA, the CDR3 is TGCAGTGCTGCCGAGGGGGCGTATCAGGATCAGCCCCAGCATTTT.

CDR3 protein: CASRKGDYNEQFF. The DNA of the CDR3 is TGTGCCAGCAGAAAGGGGGATTACAATGAGCAGTTCTTC. V and J are TRBV7-9 and TRBJ2-1; TRBD1 might be the D (6 bases). V was shortened by 6 bases and J by 4 bases, with 10 bases between the two germline ends. Germline CDR1 is SEHNR and CDR2 is FQNEAQ (reference sequence). The CDR3 length is 13 residues.

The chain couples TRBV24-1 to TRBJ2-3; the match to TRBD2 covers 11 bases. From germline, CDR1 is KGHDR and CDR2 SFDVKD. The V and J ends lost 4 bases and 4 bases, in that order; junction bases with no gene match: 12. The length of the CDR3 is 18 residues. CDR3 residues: CATSDPLGASGGSDTQYF. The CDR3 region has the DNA TGTGCCACCAGTGACCCCCTGGGGGCTAGCGGGGGGTCAGATACGCAGTATTTT.

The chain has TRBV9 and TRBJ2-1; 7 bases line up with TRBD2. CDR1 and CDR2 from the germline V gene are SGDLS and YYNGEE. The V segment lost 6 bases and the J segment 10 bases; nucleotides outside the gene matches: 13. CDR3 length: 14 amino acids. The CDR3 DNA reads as TGTGCCAGCACCCCCGGGAGGACCCACTACGAGCAGTTCTTC. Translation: CASTPGRTHYEQFF. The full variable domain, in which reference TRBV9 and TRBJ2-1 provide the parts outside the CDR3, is DSGVTQTPKHLITATGQRVTLRCSPRSGDLSVYWYQQSLDQGLQFLIQYYNGEERAKGNILERFSAQQFPDLHSELNLSSLELGDSALYFCASTPGRTHYEQFFGPGTRLTVL.

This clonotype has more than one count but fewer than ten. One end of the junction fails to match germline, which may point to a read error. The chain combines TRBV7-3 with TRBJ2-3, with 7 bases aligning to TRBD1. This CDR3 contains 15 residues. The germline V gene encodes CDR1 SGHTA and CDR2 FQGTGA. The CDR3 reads CDSSLRVRGTDTQYF. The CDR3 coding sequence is TGTGACAGCAGCTTAAGAGTCAGGGGGACAGATACGCAGTATTTT.